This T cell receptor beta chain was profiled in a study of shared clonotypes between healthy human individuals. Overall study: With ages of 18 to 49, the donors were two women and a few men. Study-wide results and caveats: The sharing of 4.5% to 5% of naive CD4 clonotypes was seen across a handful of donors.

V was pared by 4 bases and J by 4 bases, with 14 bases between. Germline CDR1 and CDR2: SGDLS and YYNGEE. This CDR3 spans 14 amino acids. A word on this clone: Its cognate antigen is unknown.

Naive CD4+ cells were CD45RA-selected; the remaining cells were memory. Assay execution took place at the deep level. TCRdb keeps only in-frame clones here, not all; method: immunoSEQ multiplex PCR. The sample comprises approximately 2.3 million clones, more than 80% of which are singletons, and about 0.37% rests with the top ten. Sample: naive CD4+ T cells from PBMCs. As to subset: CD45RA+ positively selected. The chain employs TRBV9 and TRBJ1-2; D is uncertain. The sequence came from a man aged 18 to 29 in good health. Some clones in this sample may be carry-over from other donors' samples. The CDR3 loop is CASSPLGSVYGYTF. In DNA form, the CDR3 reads TGTGCCAGCAGCCCCTTGGGGAGTGTCTATGGCTACACCTTC. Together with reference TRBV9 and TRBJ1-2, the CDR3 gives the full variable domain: DSGVTQTPKHLITATGQRVTLRCSPRSGDLSVYWYQQSLDQGLQFLIQYYNGEERAKGNILERFSAQQFPDLHSELNLSSLELGDSALYFCASSPLGSVYGYTFGSGTRLTVV.